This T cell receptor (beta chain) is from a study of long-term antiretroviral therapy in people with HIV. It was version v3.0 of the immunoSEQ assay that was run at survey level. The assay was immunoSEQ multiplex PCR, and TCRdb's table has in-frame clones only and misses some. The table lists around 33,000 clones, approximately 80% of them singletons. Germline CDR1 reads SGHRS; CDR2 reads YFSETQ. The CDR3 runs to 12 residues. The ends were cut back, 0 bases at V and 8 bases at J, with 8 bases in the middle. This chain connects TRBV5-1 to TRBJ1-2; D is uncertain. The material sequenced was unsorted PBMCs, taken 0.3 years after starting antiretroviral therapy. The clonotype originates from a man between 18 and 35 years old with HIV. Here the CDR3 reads CASSLDEDGYTF. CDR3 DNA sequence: TGCGCCAGCAGCTTGGACGAGGACGGCTACACCTTC.